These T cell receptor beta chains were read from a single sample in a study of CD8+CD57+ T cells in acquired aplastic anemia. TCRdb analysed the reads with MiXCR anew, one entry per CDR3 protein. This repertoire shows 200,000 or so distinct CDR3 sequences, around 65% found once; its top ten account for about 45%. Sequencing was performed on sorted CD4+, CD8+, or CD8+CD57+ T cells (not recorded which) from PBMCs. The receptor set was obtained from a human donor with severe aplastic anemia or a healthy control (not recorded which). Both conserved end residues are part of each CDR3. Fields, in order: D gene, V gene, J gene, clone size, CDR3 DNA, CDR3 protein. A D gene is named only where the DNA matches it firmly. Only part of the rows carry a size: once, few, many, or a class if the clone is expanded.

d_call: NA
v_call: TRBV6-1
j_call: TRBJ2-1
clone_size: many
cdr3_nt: TGTGCCAGCAGGGCATGGTGGGGGGGCCGGTACAATGAGCAGTTCTTC
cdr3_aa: CASRAWWGGRYNEQFF

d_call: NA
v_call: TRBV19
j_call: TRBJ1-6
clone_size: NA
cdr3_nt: TGTGCCAGTAGTCATAACAGGGCTTCACCCCTCCACTTT
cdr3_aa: CASSHNRASPLHF

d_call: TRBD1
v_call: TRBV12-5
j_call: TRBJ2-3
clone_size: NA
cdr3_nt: TGTGCTAGTGCCCGGGGACAGTTCCCCACAGATACGCAGTATTTT
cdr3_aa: CASARGQFPTDTQYF

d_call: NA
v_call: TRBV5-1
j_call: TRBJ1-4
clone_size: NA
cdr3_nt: TGCGCCAGCAGCTTAAGACGCCCTAATGAAAAACTGTTTTTT
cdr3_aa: CASSLRRPNEKLFF

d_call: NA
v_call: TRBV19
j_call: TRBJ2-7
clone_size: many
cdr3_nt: TGTGCCAGTAGTTCCTCCCGGGACGGGAATTACGAGCAGTACTTC
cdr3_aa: CASSSSRDGNYEQYF

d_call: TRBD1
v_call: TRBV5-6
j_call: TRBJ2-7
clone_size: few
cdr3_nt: TGTGCCACCAGCGGGGACAGGGGCCACGAGCAGTACTTC
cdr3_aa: CATSGDRGHEQYF

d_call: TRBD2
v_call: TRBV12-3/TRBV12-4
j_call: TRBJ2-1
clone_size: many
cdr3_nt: TGTGCCAGCTGTTCCGGGGGGACCTACAATGAGCAGTTCTTC
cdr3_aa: CASCSGGTYNEQFF

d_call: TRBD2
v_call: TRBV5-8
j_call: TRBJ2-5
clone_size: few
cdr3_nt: TGTGCCAGCAGCTTTGTTAGCGGGGGAGAGACCCAGTACTTC
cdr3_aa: CASSFVSGGETQYF

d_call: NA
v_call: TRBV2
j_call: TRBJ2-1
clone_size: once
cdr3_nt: TGTGCCAGCAGTGCCAGCCACGAGGTCCCCCATCAGTTCTTC
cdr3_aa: CASSASHEVPHQFF

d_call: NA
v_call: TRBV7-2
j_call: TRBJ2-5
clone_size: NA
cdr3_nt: TGTGCCAGCAGCCTCCACCCGCAAGAGACCCAGTACTTC
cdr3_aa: CASSLHPQETQYF

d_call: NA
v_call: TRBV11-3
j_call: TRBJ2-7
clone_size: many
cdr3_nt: TGTGCCAGCAGCTCCCCAGGAGACAGTCCGCCCTACGAGCAGTACTTC
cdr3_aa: CASSSPGDSPPYEQYF

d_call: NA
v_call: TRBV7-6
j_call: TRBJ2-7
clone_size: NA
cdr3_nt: TGTGCCAGCAGCACCCGGTTCCCCTACGGGCAGTACTTC
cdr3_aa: CASSTRFPYGQYF

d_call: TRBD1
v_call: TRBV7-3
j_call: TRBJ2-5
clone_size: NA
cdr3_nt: TGTGCCAGCAGCGCCTACGGACAGGGCATCCAAGAGACCCAGTACTTC
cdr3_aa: CASSAYGQGIQETQYF

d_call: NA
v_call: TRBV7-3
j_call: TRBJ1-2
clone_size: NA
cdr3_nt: TGTGGGGGGCTTGGTGGCTACCCCTTC
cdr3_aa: CGGLGGYPF

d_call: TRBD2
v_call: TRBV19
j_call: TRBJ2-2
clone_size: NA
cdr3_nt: TGTGCCAGTAGTACAGGGGGACTAGCGGGGGGGCCGGCCGGGGAGCTGTTTTTT
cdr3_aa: CASSTGGLAGGPAGELFF

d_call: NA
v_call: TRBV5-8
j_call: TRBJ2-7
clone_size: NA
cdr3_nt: TGTGCCAGCAGCTCATCTAAGACAGGTACGGAAGAGCAGTACTTC
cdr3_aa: CASSSSKTGTEEQYF

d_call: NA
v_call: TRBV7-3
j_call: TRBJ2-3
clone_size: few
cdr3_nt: TGTGCCAGCAGCTTAAAGGGGGCAGATACGCAGTATTTT
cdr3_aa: CASSLKGADTQYF

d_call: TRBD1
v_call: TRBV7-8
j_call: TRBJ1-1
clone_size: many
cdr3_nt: TGTGCCAGCAGCTTAAACGTGGGACAGGGGAATGAAGCTTTCTTT
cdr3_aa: CASSLNVGQGNEAFF

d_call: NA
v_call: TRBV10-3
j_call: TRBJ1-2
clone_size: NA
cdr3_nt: TGTGCCATCACAAAGGAGGGGAATGGCTACACCTTC
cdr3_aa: CAITKEGNGYTF

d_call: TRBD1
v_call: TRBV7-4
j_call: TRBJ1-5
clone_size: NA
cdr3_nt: TGTGCCAGCAGCCAAGACCTGGCAGGGGGAGGTCAGCCCCAGCATTTT
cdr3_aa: CASSQDLAGGGQPQHF

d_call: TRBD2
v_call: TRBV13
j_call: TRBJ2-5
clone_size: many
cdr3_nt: TGTGCCAGCAGCTTAGAGCGGGGTCCTGGAGAGACCCAGTACTTC
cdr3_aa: CASSLERGPGETQYF

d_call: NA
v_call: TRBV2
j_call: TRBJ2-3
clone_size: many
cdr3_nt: TGTGCCACCCAAGAAGGGATGGATACGCAGTATTTT
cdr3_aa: CATQEGMDTQYF

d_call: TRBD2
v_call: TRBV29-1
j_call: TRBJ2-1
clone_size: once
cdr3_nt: TGCAGCGTTCCCGGGACTACCAACAATGAGCAGTTCTTC
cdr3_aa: CSVPGTTNNEQFF

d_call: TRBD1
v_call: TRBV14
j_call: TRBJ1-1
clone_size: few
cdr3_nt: TGTGCCAGCAGCCTTACAGGGGCTGAAGCTTTCTTT
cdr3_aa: CASSLTGAEAFF

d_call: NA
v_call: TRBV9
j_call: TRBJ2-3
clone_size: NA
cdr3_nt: TGTGCCAGCAGCGTTGATGCCCCCTACGGCACAGATACGCAGTATTTT
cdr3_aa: CASSVDAPYGTDTQYF

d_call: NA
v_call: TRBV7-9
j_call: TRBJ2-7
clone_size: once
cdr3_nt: TGTGCCAGCAGCGTAGCAGGAGACACCAACTACGAGCAGTACTTC
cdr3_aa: CASSVAGDTNYEQYF

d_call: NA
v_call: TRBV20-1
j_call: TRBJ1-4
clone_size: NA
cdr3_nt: TGCAGTGCTAGAGATGCGGCCGGGGACGAAAAACTGTTTTTT
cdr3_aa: CSARDAAGDEKLFF

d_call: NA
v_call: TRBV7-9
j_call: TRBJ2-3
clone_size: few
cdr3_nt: TGTGCCAGCAGCTTAGTAGCGGGCACAGATACGCAGTATTTT
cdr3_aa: CASSLVAGTDTQYF

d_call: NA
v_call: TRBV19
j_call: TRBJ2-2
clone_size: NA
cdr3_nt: TGTGTCAGTAGTCCCACTGTGACTAGTTCGCCCGGGGAGCTGTTTTTT
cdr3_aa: CVSSPTVTSSPGELFF

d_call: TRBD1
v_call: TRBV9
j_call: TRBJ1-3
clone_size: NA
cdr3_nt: TGTGCCAGCAGTCCACGACAGGGGCCTGAGAACACCATATATTTT
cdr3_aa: CASSPRQGPENTIYF

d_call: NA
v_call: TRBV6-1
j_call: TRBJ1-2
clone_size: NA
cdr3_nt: TGTGCCAGCATGGATTGGGGGCAGAACTATGGCTACACCTTC
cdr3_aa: CASMDWGQNYGYTF

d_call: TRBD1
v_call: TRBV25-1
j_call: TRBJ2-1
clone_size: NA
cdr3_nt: TGTGCCAGCAGTGACGGACAGGGGGTCTTATCCTACAATGAGCAGTTCTTC
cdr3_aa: CASSDGQGVLSYNEQFF

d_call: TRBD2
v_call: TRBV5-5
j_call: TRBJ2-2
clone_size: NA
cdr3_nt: TGTGCCAGCAGCGCGGGGGGATTTGACACCGGGGAGCTGTTTTTT
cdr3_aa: CASSAGGFDTGELFF

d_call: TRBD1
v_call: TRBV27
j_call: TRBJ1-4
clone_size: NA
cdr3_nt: TGTGCCAGCAGTTATCTCGGGACAGCGAATGAAAAACTGTTTTTT
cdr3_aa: CASSYLGTANEKLFF

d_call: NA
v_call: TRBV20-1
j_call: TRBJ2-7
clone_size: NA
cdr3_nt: TGCAGTGCTAGATCGGTCGAGCAGTACTTC
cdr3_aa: CSARSVEQYF

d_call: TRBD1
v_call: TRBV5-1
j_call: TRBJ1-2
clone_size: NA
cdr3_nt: TGCGCCAGCAGCTCACAGGGGAAGGTCTATGGCTACACCTTC
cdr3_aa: CASSSQGKVYGYTF

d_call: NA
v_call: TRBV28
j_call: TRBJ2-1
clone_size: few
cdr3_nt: TGTGCCAGCAGTCCCCCAGGGAATTTAGACAATGAGCAGTTCTTC
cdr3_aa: CASSPPGNLDNEQFF

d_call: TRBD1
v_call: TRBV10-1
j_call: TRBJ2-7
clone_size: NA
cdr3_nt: TGCGCCAGCAGTGAAACGACAGGGGACTACGAGCAGTACTTC
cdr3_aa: CASSETTGDYEQYF

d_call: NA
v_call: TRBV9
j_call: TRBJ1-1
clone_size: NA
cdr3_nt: TGTGCCAGCAGCGGATGGGCCAACATGAACACTGAAGCTTTCTTT
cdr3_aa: CASSGWANMNTEAFF

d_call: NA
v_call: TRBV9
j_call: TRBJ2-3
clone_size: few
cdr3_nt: TGTGCCAGCAGCCCCTTTAGCACAGATACGCAGTATTTT
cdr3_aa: CASSPFSTDTQYF

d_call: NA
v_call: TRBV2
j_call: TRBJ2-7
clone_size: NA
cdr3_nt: TGTGCCAGCAGTCGAGGGGGTACCTACGAGCAGTACTTC
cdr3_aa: CASSRGGTYEQYF

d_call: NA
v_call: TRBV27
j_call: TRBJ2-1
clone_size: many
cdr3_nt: TGTGCCAGCAGTAAACCCCCGGTCAGTGGGAATGAGCAGTTCTTC
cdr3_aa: CASSKPPVSGNEQFF

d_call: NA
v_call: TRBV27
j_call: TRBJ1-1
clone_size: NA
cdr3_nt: TGTGCCAGCAGTTTCCAGGGTCCTAGGGGTGAAGCTTTCTTT
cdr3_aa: CASSFQGPRGEAFF

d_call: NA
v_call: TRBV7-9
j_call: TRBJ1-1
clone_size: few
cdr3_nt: TGTGCCAGCAGCCCGTCCCTTACTCCTGAAGCTTTCTTT
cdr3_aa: CASSPSLTPEAFF

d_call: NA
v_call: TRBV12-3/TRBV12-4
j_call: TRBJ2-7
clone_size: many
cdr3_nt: TGTGCCAGCAGTTTAGCCAACAGGGACGAGCAGTACTTC
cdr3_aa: CASSLANRDEQYF

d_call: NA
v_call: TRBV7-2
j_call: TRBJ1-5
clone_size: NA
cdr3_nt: TGTGCCAGCAGCAAGGGAGTAGGCAATCAGCCCCAGCATTTT
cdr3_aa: CASSKGVGNQPQHF

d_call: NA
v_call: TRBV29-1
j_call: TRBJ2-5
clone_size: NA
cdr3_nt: TGCAGCGTTGCGCCGCCGGGACCTCAAGAGACCCAGTACTTC
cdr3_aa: CSVAPPGPQETQYF

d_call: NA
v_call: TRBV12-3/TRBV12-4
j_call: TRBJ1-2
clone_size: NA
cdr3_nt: TGTGCCAGCTACCAATTAGGGACAAAAAATGGCTACACCTTC
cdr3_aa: CASYQLGTKNGYTF

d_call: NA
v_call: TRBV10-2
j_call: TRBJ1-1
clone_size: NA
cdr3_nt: TGCGCCAGCAGTGAGTTTCAGGAGACGAGGCCGGCTTTCTTT
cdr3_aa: CASSEFQETRPAFF

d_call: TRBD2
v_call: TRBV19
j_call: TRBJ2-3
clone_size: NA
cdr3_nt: TGTGCCAGTAGTGCACGGGGGGTCACAGATACGCAGTATTTT
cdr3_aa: CASSARGVTDTQYF

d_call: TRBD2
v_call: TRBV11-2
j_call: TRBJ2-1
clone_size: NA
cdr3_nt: TGTGCCAGCAGCTCAAACCGACCGGGACTAGCGTCCAATGAGCAGTTCTTC
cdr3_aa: CASSSNRPGLASNEQFF

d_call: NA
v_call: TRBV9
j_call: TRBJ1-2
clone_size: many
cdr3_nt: TGTGCCAGCAGCCCCGGGACCGTTAACTATGGCTACACCTTC
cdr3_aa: CASSPGTVNYGYTF

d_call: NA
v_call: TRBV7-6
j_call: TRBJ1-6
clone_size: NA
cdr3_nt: TGTGCCAGCAGCCGGGGACTTAATTCACCCCTCCACTTT
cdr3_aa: CASSRGLNSPLHF

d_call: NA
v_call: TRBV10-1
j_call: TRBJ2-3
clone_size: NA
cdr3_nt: TGCGCCAGCAGTGAGGGGGGGAGCACAGATACGCAGTATTTT
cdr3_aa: CASSEGGSTDTQYF

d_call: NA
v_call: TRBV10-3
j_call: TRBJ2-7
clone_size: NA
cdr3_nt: TGTGCCATCAGTGGAGACGGTGACTACGAGCAGTACTTC
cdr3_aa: CAISGDGDYEQYF

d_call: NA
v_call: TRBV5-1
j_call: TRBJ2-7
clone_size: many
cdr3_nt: TGCGCCAGCAGCTTGGAACCCTCGGGGTACAAGCAGTACTTC
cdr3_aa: CASSLEPSGYKQYF

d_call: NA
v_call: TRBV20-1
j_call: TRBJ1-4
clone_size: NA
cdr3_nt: TGCAGTGCTCCCGAGGGGGGGCAAAATGAAAAACTGTTTTTT
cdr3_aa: CSAPEGGQNEKLFF